The TCR beta chain under discussion was sequenced for a study of OX40 agonist ivuxolimab in advanced cancers. About the study: Cohort: around 86% men, mean age approximately 60, aged about 20 to 90.

TCRdb keeps only in-frame clones here, not all; method: immunoSEQ multiplex PCR. The sample contains 74,000 or so clones, 80% to 90% of which appear only once. This clone was seen only once. The junction and the germline gene differ at one end; a read error may be behind it. The receptor's source is an adult with an advanced solid tumor such as melanoma, head and neck, liver or kidney cancer. This sample comprised CD4+ or CD8+ T cells sorted from blood, obtained in a trial of the OX40 agonist ivuxolimab.

The CDR3 here is CASSYTQGNVANF. CDR3 DNA: TGTGCCAGCAGTTACACACAGGGGAACGTGGCGAACTTC. J is TRBJ2-7 and V is TRBV6-6, with 7 positions matching TRBD1. Germline CDR1 is MNHNY and CDR2 is SVGAGI (reference sequence). The CDR3 length is 13 residues.